This passage covers 11 T cell receptor beta chains from one sample sequenced in a study of technical replicates of blood from several donors. The repertoire was sequenced with immunoSEQ multiplex PCR; TCRdb's copy has only in-frame clones and lacks some. The table lists more than 65,000 clones, about 87% of them singletons. Sequenced: PBMCs. All receptors derive from a human donor in good health. Some clones in this sample may be carry-over from other donors' samples.

The chain carries TRBV5-1 and TRBJ2-7, with D tentatively TRBD2 (6 bases). The germline CDR1 and CDR2 sequences are SGHRS and YFSETQ. Trimming stripped 4 bases from V and 2 bases from J, with 16 bases between. The CDR3 spans 15 residues. The CDR3 DNA sequence: TGCGCCAGCAGCCCCGGAGGGGTAGGTCCCTACGAGCAGTACTTC. This gives the protein CASSPGGVGPYEQYF. Variable domain in full (rest from reference TRBV5-1 and TRBJ2-7): KAGVTQTPRYLIKTRGQQVTLSCSPISGHRSVSWYQQTPGQGLQFLFEYFSETQRNKGNFPGRFSGRQFSNSRSEMNVSTLELGDSALYLCASSPGGVGPYEQYFGPGTRLTVT.

The chain employs TRBV7-2 and TRBJ1-1; D unclear. Trimming removed 0 bases from V and 4 bases from J, with 6 bases in between. The CDR3 has 13 amino acids. Per germline, CDR1 SGHTA and CDR2 FQGNSA. The CDR3 is CASSLAIGTEAFF. In nucleotides, the CDR3 is TGTGCCAGCAGCTTAGCGATCGGCACTGAAGCTTTCTTT.

This sequence joins TRBV4-3 and TRBJ2-7; 8 positions match TRBD2. V lost 2 bases and J lost 3; bases outside the gene matches: 6. The CDR3 is made up of 15 amino acids. The germline gives CDR1 LGHNA, CDR2 YSLEER. CDR3 coding DNA: TGCGCCAGCAGCCAAACTAGCGGTGAGAGCTACGAGCAGTACTTC. As protein: CASSQTSGESYEQYF.

The V and J genes are TRBV7-2 and TRBJ2-1; 11 bases are a match to TRBD2. J lost 0 bases, V lost 4 bases, and 5 bases had no gene match. Germline CDR1 is SGHTA and CDR2 is FQGNSA. This CDR3 region has 17 residues. CDR3 loop: CASSSPGTSGSYNEQFF. CDR3 bases: TGTGCCAGCAGCTCCCCGGGGACTAGCGGCTCCTACAATGAGCAGTTCTTC.

V gene TRBV4-1 combines with J gene TRBJ2-7; TRBD1 matches 10 bases. Germline V gene lookup returns CDR1 MGHRA and CDR2 YSYEKL. Germline trimming cut 8 bases from V and 3 bases from J; bases unmatched to any gene: 25. CDR3 length: 20 residues. CDR3 sequence: CASAALGWDRGLLGNYEQYF. The CDR3 bases are TGCGCCAGCGCAGCCCTAGGATGGGACAGGGGACTACTTGGTAACTACGAGCAGTACTTC.

This clone showed up just a few times. The chain joins TRBV21-1 to TRBJ1-6; the table's D call, TRBD1, has no DNA check behind it. TRBV21-1 is reported as a pseudogene. This CDR3 is built from 14 residues. Here the CDR3 reads CASSNDRVHSPLHF. Written as DNA, the CDR3 is TGTGCCAGCAGTAATGACAGGGTACATTCACCCCTCCACTTT.

This chain joins TRBV6-1 and TRBJ1-1; tentative D call: TRBD1 (5 bases). V was trimmed by 5 bases and J by 1 base, leaving 8 bases between them. CDR1 and CDR2 (germline): MNHNS, SASEGT. This CDR3 contains 13 residues. The DNA for the CDR3 is TGTGCCAGCAGTAGGACAAGGAACACTGAAGCTTTCTTT. This translates into CASSRTRNTEAFF.

The chain combines TRBV11-3 with TRBJ1-3, with TRBD1 identical over 11 bases. J was trimmed by 0 bases and V by 5 bases; bases with no gene match: 9. Per the germline V gene, CDR1 is SGHNT and CDR2 is YENEEA. The CDR3 is 18 residues long. The CDR3 region has the DNA TGTGCCAGCAGCCGGACAGGGGGCTTCAATTTCTCTGGAAACACCATATATTTT. This translates into CASSRTGGFNFSGNTIYF.

V usage is TRBV18 and J usage is TRBJ1-1, with D possibly being TRBD1 (6 bases). The V and J ends lost 6 bases and 1 base respectively, with 12 bases between them. This CDR3 spans 14 amino acids. Germline lookup yields CDR1 KGHSH and CDR2 LQKENI. CDR3 sequence: CASSPGTQNTEAFF. The CDR3 DNA reads as TGTGCCAGCTCTCCCGGGACACAGAACACTGAAGCTTTCTTT.

This clone appeared many times. The chain's CDR3 is CASSAPADTQYF. The CDR3 bases are TGTGCCAGCAGCGCGCCCGCAGATACGCAGTATTTT. V usage is TRBV2 and J usage is TRBJ2-3; D remains ambiguous. CDR1 and CDR2 (germline): SNHLY, FYNNEI. This CDR3 is 12 amino acids long. V dropped 6 bases and J dropped 4 bases, with 8 bases sitting between them.

V is TRBV4-1 and J is TRBJ1-1; D is unclear. This CDR3 spans 13 amino acids. The germline V and J ends were trimmed by 5 bases and 4 bases, with 11 bases remaining between them. Germline V gene data show CDR1 as MGHRA and CDR2 as YSYEKL. CDR3 sequence (DNA): TGCGCCAGCAGCAAGCTTTTTGGCACTGAAGCTTTCTTT. The encoded protein is CASSKLFGTEAFF.